This T cell receptor beta chain came from a study of patients and donors after allogeneic stem cell transplantation (dated by TCRdb to the early 2020s). Germline trimming amounts to 5 bases on V and 7 bases on J, with 13 as the count of junction bases outside the gene matches. For CDR1 and CDR2, the germline V gene lists SGHAT and FQNNGV. From its cysteine to its phenylalanine, the CDR3 spans 15 amino acids. Only the CDR3 part of the read is kept: 45 bases, read in frame from the first base. Concerning this clonotype: Its binding antigen is unknown. No base qualities exist here, and no much larger clone lies one base off it.

To prepare the library, RT-PCR was applied. The listed sequencing device is NextSeq 550. Clones were called with MiXCR by TCRdb after fastp trimmed the public reads at Q25, and only in-frame beta chains were retained. For every CDR3 protein sequence, its rows merge into one entry that carries the most common genes and DNA. The table for this sample lists about a million distinct CDR3 sequences; around 17% of them were counted only once. The ten top clones hold under 6.5% of the sample. The sequence links TRBV11-2 to TRBJ2-7, with 8 bases aligning to TRBD2. The sample consisted of blood, either unsorted or a sorted T cell fraction (not recorded which). This clonotype was sampled from a human donor who was either an allogeneic HSCT recipient or a stem cell or donor lymphocyte infusion donor (not recorded which). It is not recorded whose cells these are; they may come from a transplant donor. The nucleotide sequence reads TGTGCCAGCAGCCCGGTGAGCGGGGGATCGTGGGAGCAGTACTTC. Its product reads: CASSPVSGGSWEQYF.